This TCR beta chain appears in the sequencing data of a study of glioma-infiltrating T cells after dendritic cell vaccination. Study details: Autologous tumor lysate-pulsed dendritic cell vaccination was given between about 2003 and 2012. The study, taken as a whole, reports: No direct clonality-survival link was found; a diverse polyclonal response may matter.

Primers: 60 V beta forward and 13 J beta reverse. The data were produced by immunoSEQ multiplex PCR, yet TCRdb's version contains in-frame clones alone and is incomplete. The table has tens of thousands of clones, 89% seen once. Time point: after dendritic cell vaccination, including at tumor progression/relapse. This CDR3 is built from 15 residues. Germline CDR1 reads SGHRS; CDR2 reads YFSETQ. V was trimmed by 0 bases and J by 5 bases, leaving 12 bases between them. Details on this clone: No antigen is known for it.

Sequences were derived from blood, sampled after dendritic cell vaccination. V usage is TRBV5-1 and J usage is TRBJ1-5; maybe TRBD1 (6 bases). The source is a human donor with glioblastoma. The CDR3 is CASSLGTDPDQPQHF. The CDR3 DNA follows: TGCGCCAGCAGCTTGGGGACAGACCCGGATCAGCCCCAGCATTTT.